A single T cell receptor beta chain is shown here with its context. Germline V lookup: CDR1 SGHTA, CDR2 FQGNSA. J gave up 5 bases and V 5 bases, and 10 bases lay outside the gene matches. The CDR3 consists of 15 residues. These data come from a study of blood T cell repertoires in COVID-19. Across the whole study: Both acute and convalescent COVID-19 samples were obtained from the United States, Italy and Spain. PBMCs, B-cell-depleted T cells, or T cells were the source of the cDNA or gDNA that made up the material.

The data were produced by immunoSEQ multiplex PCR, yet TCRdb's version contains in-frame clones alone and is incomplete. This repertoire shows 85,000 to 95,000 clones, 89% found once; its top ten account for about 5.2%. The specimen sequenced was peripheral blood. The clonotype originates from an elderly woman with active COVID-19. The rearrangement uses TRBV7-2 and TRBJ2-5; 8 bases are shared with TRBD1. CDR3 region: CASSPSGTGGETQYF. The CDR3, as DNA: TGTGCCAGCAGCCCCTCCGGGACAGGAGGGGAGACCCAGTACTTC.